This is a list of T cell receptor beta chains from one sample in a study of regulatory T cells in long-lasting Graves disease. TCRdb processed the multiplex PCR reads anew with MiXCR; each CDR3 protein has one entry. The top ten clones hold roughly three fifths of a sample with about 310,000 distinct CDR3 sequences, roughly a fifth of them seen once. The input for sequencing was peripheral blood mononuclear cells (PBMCs), taken when the disease was refractory, from a patient treated with antithyroid drugs. The source is a female donor with Graves disease. The CDR3 runs from the conserved cysteine through the conserved F or W. Each record gives: J gene, D gene, V gene, clone size, CDR3 protein, CDR3 DNA. D genes are given only for firm matches. Size is stated for part of the rows, as once, few or many counts, or as a class when the clone is expanded.

TRBJ2-3 TRBD2 TRBV30 - CAWSVLTSGRRTDTQYF TGTGCCTGGAGTGTCCTTACTAGCGGACGGCGCACAGATACGCAGTATTTT
TRBJ1-1 - TRBV3-1 many CASSQGGGTEAFF TGTGCCAGCAGCCAAGGGGGAGGCACTGAAGCTTTCTTT
TRBJ2-2 TRBD2 TRBV7-2 many CASRLAGASGELFF TGTGCCAGCAGACTAGCGGGAGCTTCCGGGGAGCTGTTTTTT
TRBJ1-2 TRBD1 TRBV20-1 few CSASPLGQGYGYTF TGCAGTGCTAGCCCCCTAGGACAGGGCTATGGCTACACCTTC
TRBJ2-5 TRBD2 TRBV6-1 few CASSPMRGVETQYF TGTGCCAGCAGCCCCATGCGGGGGGTTGAGACCCAGTACTTC
TRBJ1-3 TRBD1 TRBV28 many CASTTQGTGNTIYF TGTGCCAGCACCACACAGGGGACTGGAAACACCATATATTTT
TRBJ2-5 TRBD1 TRBV20-1 once CSAPEGARQETQYF TGCAGTGCCCCAGAGGGGGCAAGGCAAGAGACCCAGTACTTC
TRBJ1-5 - TRBV6-2/TRBV6-3 few CASSYPSGDSNQPQHF TGTGCCAGCAGTTACCCCAGTGGGGATAGCAATCAGCCCCAGCATTTT
TRBJ2-7 - TRBV25-1 - CASSDRLHYEQYF TGTGCCAGCAGTGACCGCCTTCACTACGAGCAGTACTTC
TRBJ1-1 - TRBV30 - CAWGGKPVNTEAFF TGTGCCTGGGGCGGGAAACCAGTGAACACTGAAGCTTTCTTT
TRBJ2-5 - TRBV30 few CAWSVQTVQETQYF TGTGCCTGGAGTGTCCAGACAGTACAAGAGACCCAGTACTTC
TRBJ2-7 - TRBV14 - CASSLSAEQYF TGTGCCAGCAGCCTTAGCGCCGAGCAGTACTTC
TRBJ2-2 - TRBV18 - CASSPRTPNTGELFF TGTGCCAGCTCACCAAGGACACCCAACACCGGGGAGCTGTTTTTT
TRBJ2-7 - TRBV7-2 - CASSLAPRADSYEQYF TGTGCCAGCAGCTTAGCCCCCCGGGCCGACTCCTACGAGCAGTACTTC
TRBJ2-5 - TRBV20-1 - CSAKQGASETQYF TGCAGTGCTAAGCAGGGTGCTAGTGAGACCCAGTACTTC
TRBJ2-7 TRBD2 TRBV7-2 many CASSLGSGRNNDEQYF TGTGCCAGCAGCTTAGGTAGCGGGAGAAATAACGACGAGCAGTACTTC
TRBJ2-7 TRBD2 TRBV7-9 - CASSPPRLAPNEQYF TGTGCCAGCAGTCCGCCGAGACTAGCGCCCAACGAGCAGTACTTC
TRBJ2-2 TRBD2 TRBV6-1 - CASRSGRAGTGELFF TGTGCCAGCAGGAGCGGGAGGGCCGGCACCGGGGAGCTGTTTTTT
TRBJ2-3 - TRBV2 few CASSAVGDETDTQYF TGTGCCAGCAGTGCTGTGGGAGACGAAACAGATACGCAGTATTTT
TRBJ2-7 - TRBV20-1 many CSASRNKQYF TGCAGTGCTTCTCGGAATAAGCAGTACTTC
TRBJ2-5 - TRBV9 - CASGVAVGVQETQYF TGTGCCAGCGGCGTAGCGGTGGGAGTCCAAGAGACCCAGTACTTC
TRBJ1-2 - TRBV4-2 - CASSQDYRVVDGYTF TGTGCCAGCAGCCAAGATTACAGGGTGGTTGATGGCTACACCTTC
TRBJ2-2 TRBD2 TRBV7-6 - CASSLNWLAGGSNTGELFF TGTGCCAGCAGCTTAAATTGGCTAGCGGGAGGTTCGAACACCGGGGAGCTGTTTTTT
TRBJ2-2 - TRBV7-9 - CAGGLRTGELFF TGTGCCGGGGGACTGCGGACCGGGGAGCTGTTTTTT
TRBJ2-2 TRBD2 TRBV28 many CASRPSGRILGDTGELFF TGTGCCAGCAGACCGAGCGGGAGAATCCTGGGGGACACCGGGGAGCTGTTTTTT
TRBJ1-5 - TRBV20-1 many CSASAASNQPQHF TGCAGTGCTAGTGCCGCTAGCAATCAGCCCCAGCATTTT
TRBJ2-6 TRBD1 TRBV5-1 - CASSLSLQGGQGAGANVLTF TGCGCCAGCAGCTTGAGCCTTCAGGGGGGACAGGGGGCTGGGGCCAACGTCCTGACTTTC
TRBJ2-7 - TRBV6-1 - CASKMRSSYEQYF TGTGCCAGCAAGATGAGGAGCTCCTACGAGCAGTACTTC
TRBJ2-7 TRBD2 TRBV5-1 many CASSLGQSGRGRHEQYF TGCGCCAGCAGCTTGGGTCAGAGCGGGAGGGGTCGCCACGAGCAGTACTTC
TRBJ1-5 - TRBV7-9 - CASSSHGTPQHF TGTGCCAGCAGCTCACACGGTACCCCCCAGCATTTT
TRBJ2-7 TRBD1 TRBV7-8 few CASTKNTGTDRVEQYF TGTGCCAGCACCAAAAATACAGGGACAGACCGAGTCGAGCAGTACTTC
TRBJ2-2 TRBD2 TRBV20-1 few CSARDPAGENTGELFF TGCAGTGCTAGAGATCCGGCGGGAGAGAACACCGGGGAGCTGTTTTTT
TRBJ2-5 - TRBV29-1 few CSVGGRAQETQYF TGCAGCGTTGGCGGCAGGGCCCAAGAGACCCAGTACTTC
TRBJ2-5 TRBD1 TRBV30 few CAWSMGQAETQYF TGTGCCTGGAGTATGGGACAGGCGGAGACCCAGTACTTC
TRBJ2-7 TRBD1 TRBV11-2 many CASSLGWDRVYEQYF TGTGCCAGCAGCTTAGGTTGGGACAGGGTATACGAGCAGTACTTC
TRBJ2-2 TRBD2 TRBV6-1 - CASSPAGGWDTGELFF TGTGCCAGCAGCCCAGCGGGAGGTTGGGACACCGGGGAGCTGTTTTTT
TRBJ2-7 - TRBV20-1 few CSARTGEERNEQYF TGCAGTGCTAGAACGGGAGAAGAAAGGAACGAGCAGTACTTC
TRBJ2-5 TRBD2 TRBV3-1 few CASSQERGWETQYF TGTGCCAGCAGCCAAGAGCGGGGGTGGGAGACCCAGTACTTC
TRBJ2-7 TRBD1 TRBV9 - CASSGGPGTGNIYEQYF TGTGCCAGCAGCGGGGGACCCGGGACAGGGAATATCTACGAGCAGTACTTC
TRBJ2-5 TRBD2 TRBV5-6 few CASSLWVAGGYQETQYF TGTGCCAGCAGCTTGTGGGTTGCCGGGGGGTACCAAGAGACCCAGTACTTC
TRBJ2-1 - TRBV2 - CASIRGLSYNEQFF TGTGCCAGCATCCGGGGTCTCTCCTACAATGAGCAGTTCTTC
TRBJ2-6 TRBD1 TRBV4-2 few CASSQVRQGQGAGANVLTF TGTGCCAGCAGCCAAGTTAGGCAGGGACAGGGGGCTGGGGCCAACGTCCTGACTTTC
TRBJ1-1 - TRBV2 many CASSEAVGMNTEAFF TGTGCCAGCAGTGAAGCCGTGGGTATGAACACTGAAGCTTTCTTT
TRBJ1-3 - TRBV4-1 - CASSLRGLEGNTIYF TGCGCCAGCAGCCTCAGGGGACTTGAAGGAAACACCATATATTTT
TRBJ2-6 - TRBV28 many CASSFDSRGAVLGANVLTF TGTGCCAGCAGTTTCGATAGCCGGGGTGCGGTTCTTGGGGCCAACGTCCTGACTTTC
TRBJ1-5 TRBD1 TRBV28 many CASTPRTGSQPQHF TGTGCCAGCACCCCCCGGACAGGTTCTCAGCCCCAGCATTTT